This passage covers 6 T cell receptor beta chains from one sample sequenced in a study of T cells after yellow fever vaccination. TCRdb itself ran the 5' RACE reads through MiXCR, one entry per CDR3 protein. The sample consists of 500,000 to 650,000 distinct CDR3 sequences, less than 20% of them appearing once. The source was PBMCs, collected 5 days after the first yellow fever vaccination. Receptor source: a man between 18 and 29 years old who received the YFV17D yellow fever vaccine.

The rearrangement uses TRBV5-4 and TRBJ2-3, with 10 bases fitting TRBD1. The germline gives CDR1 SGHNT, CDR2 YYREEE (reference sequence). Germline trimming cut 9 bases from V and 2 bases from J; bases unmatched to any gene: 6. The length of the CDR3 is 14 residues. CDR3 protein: CATKDRGDTDTQYF. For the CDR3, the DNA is TGTGCCACCAAGGACAGGGGGGACACAGATACGCAGTATTTT.

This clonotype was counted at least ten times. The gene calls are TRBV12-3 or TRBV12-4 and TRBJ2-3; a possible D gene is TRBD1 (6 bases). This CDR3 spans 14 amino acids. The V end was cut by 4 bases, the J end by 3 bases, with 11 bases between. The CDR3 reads CASSYRVGTDTQYF. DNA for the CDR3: TGTGCCAGCAGTTACAGGGTGGGGACAGATACGCAGTATTTT.

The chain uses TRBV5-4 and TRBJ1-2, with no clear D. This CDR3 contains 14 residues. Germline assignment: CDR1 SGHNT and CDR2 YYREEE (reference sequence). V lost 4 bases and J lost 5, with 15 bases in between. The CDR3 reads CASSLKKGIYGYTF. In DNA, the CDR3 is TGTGCCAGCAGCCTCAAGAAGGGAATTTATGGCTACACCTTC.

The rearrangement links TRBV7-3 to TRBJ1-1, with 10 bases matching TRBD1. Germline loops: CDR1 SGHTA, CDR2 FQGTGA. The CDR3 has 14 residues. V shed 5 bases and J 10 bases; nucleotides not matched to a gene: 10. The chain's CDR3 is CASSTGGTGERAFF. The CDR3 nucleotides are TGTGCCAGCAGCACAGGGGGGACAGGGGAGAGAGCTTTCTTT.

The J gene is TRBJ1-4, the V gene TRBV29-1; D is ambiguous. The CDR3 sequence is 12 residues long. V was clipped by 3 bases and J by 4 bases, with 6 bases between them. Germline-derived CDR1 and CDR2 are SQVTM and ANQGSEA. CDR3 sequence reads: CSVEKDNEKLFF. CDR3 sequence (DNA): TGCAGCGTTGAGAAGGATAATGAAAAACTGTTTTTT.

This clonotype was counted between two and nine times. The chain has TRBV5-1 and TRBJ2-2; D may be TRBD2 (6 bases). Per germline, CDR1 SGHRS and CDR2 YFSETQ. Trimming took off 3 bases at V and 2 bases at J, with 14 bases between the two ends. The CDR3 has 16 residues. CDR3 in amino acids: CASSSAAGLNTGELFF. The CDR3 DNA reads TGCGCCAGCAGCTCTGCCGCGGGACTTAACACCGGGGAGCTGTTTTTT.